This paragraph covers one T cell receptor (beta chain) sequence. TCR beta CDR3 region amplification was performed from RNA transcripts. With the HTBI primer set, the TCR CDR3 went through a first round of RT-PCR. TCRdb reanalysed the multiplex PCR reads using MiXCR and keeps one entry per CDR3 protein. The data hold around 450,000 distinct CDR3 sequences, with 15% to 19% observed a single time. The source of the sample is a study of T cells in Graves' hyperthyroidism and ophthalmopathy. Study at large: It was at initial diagnosis, before any treatment, that peripheral blood was collected.

On the basis of clinical symptoms, serum thyroxine and TRAb, thyroid ultrasound and orbital computed tomography, diagnoses were made. The source of this sequence is a woman aged 18 to 35 with Graves' hyperthyroidism. Sequenced: blood.

The CDR3 loop reads CSARDRKYKQYF. CDR3 DNA: TGCAGTGCTAGAGATAGGAAGTACAAGCAGTACTTC. This chain uses TRBV20-1 with TRBJ2-7; D gene unclear. Trimming stripped 0 bases from V and 8 bases from J, with 11 bases between. The CDR3 consists of 12 residues. Per germline, CDR1 DFQATT and CDR2 SNEGSKA (reference sequence).